This T cell receptor (beta chain) stems from a study of T-cell memory formation after mild COVID-19. General observations from the study: Contracting clones, day 15 to 85, had balanced CD4/CD8, and later expanders favored CD4+.

This clonotype was counted many times. Its antigen is unknown. V was shortened by 4 bases and J by 0 bases, with 7 bases between the two germline ends. The CDR3 length is 14 residues. TCRdb re-analysed the 5' RACE reads in MiXCR, keeping a single row per CDR3 protein. The repertoire consists of around 310,000 distinct CDR3 sequences, with more than 15% occurring once and the leading ten covering approximately 20%. This sequence joins TRBV12-3 or TRBV12-4 and TRBJ1-5; tentative D call: TRBD1 (6 bases). The sequenced sample was PBMCs or a T cell subset sorted from them (not recorded which). The origin of this receptor is a man aged 18 to 29 who had mild COVID-19 (a few samples of this study predate the infection). Cell type and time point are not known. The DNA for the CDR3 is TGTGCCAGCAGTTACAGGGATAGCAATCAGCCCCAGCATTTT. Its translation is CASSYRDSNQPQHF.